The present TCR beta chain was sequenced within a study of early T cells in non-severe SARS-CoV-2 infection. General study results and limits: Using VDJdb, the matching emphasized anti-spike CD8 responses while missing private and CD4 specificities.

This CDR3 region has 18 residues. V lost 3 bases and J 2 bases, leaving 23 bases between the germline ends. Germline CDR1 reads MNHEY; CDR2 reads SMNVEV (reference sequence). TCRdb passed the 5' RACE reads through MiXCR, listing each CDR3 protein once. The table records some 61,000 distinct CDR3 sequences, more than 9% of them present only once. This clonotype has just a few counts. Its specificity is not known. Sequencing was carried out using whole blood. This chain joins TRBV27 and TRBJ2-7; possible D gene TRBD2, 6 bases. The TCR was taken from an adult who was a healthcare worker with PCR-confirmed SARS-CoV-2 infection or an uninfected control (not recorded which). CDR3 amino acids: CASSFRGASDTGAYEQYF. DNA of the CDR3: TGTGCCAGCAGTTTCCGCGGAGCCTCGGACACGGGGGCCTACGAGCAGTACTTC.